The 8 T cell receptor beta chains below were found in one sample sequenced in a study of molecular identifiers for immune sequencing clone quantification. TCRdb reprocessed the PCR reads with MiXCR, giving one entry per CDR3 protein. Here the sample spans some 59,000 distinct CDR3 sequences, 20% to 25% being singletons. The sample consisted of naive CD8+ T cells from blood, with Jurkat cell RNA spiked in. Subset noted: FACS-sorted CD8+CD4-CCR7+CD45RA+ naive T cells. The source is a human donor in good health. Some libraries in this study had Jurkat cell RNA spiked in.

This clonotype was seen many times. The V and J genes are TRBV20-1 and TRBJ2-7; 8 bases fit TRBD1. The trim removed 3 bases at V and 2 bases at J, leaving 3 bases unmatched. The CDR3 loop spans 13 amino acids. The germline V gene has CDR1 DFQATT and CDR2 SNEGSKA (reference sequence). CDR3: CSARDRATYEQYF. The CDR3 DNA follows: TGCAGTGCTAGGGACAGGGCGACCTACGAGCAGTACTTC.

This clonotype appeared many times. The chain has TRBV12-3 or TRBV12-4 and TRBJ1-5, with D unclear. V lost 6 bases and J 7 bases, leaving 19 bases between the germline ends. The CDR3 spans 15 residues. CDR3 loop: CASSLSIKKGQPQHF. The CDR3 bases are TGTGCCAGCAGCCTCAGCATTAAGAAGGGACAGCCCCAGCATTTT.

This clonotype showed up just a few times. The chain combines TRBV27 with TRBJ2-7; 7 positions match TRBD2. The CDR3 length is 15 residues. V lost 5 bases, J lost 4 bases, and 11 bases stayed unmatched. Per the germline V gene, CDR1 is MNHEY and CDR2 is SMNVEV (reference sequence). CDR3 sequence (DNA): TGTGCCAGCAGTCCCCAGTCGGGAGGATGGTACGAGCAGTACTTC. Amino acids: CASSPQSGGWYEQYF.

The table lists this clonotype with a few counts. The V and J genes are TRBV4-1 and TRBJ1-5; 9 nucleotides agree with TRBD1. This CDR3 is built from 18 residues. From germline, CDR1 is MGHRA and CDR2 YSYEKL. Trimming at V came to 1 base and at J to 3 bases, leaving 10 bases not matched to a gene. CDR3 protein: CASSQAAGTGHYNQPQHF. Here the CDR3 DNA reads TGCGCCAGCAGCCAAGCCGCCGGGACAGGGCATTACAATCAGCCCCAGCATTTT.

The rearrangement joins TRBV7-6 to TRBJ2-2; tentative D call: TRBD1 (6 bases). The germline CDR1 and CDR2 sequences are SGHVS and FNYEAQ. The CDR3 loop spans 14 amino acids. V lost 1 base to trimming and J lost 5 bases, with 8 bases between them. CDR3 residues: CASSLEGETGELFF. For the CDR3, the DNA is TGTGCCAGCAGCTTAGAGGGGGAGACCGGGGAGCTGTTTTTT.

This clonotype was picked up many times. The J gene is TRBJ1-2, the V gene TRBV25-1; D unresolved. The CDR3 consists of 16 residues. The V gene lost 0 bases and the J gene lost 8 bases, with 19 bases spanning the gap. Germline CDR1 and CDR2: MGHDK and SYGVNS. The CDR3 sequence: CASSEYGRAGREGYTF. In nucleotides, the CDR3 is TGTGCCAGCAGTGAATACGGTCGGGCAGGAAGAGAAGGCTACACCTTC.

This clonotype has a count of ten or more. This CDR3 reads CASRGPPQETQYF. CDR3 nucleotides: TGCGCCAGCAGGGGGCCGCCCCAAGAGACCCAGTACTTC. The chain joins TRBV4-1 to TRBJ2-5; possible D gene TRBD1, 5 bases. The CDR3 contains 13 residues. Trimming pared 6 bases from V and 1 base from J, leaving 9 bases between. CDR1 and CDR2 (germline): MGHRA, YSYEKL.

There are a few counts of this clonotype. A much more abundant neighbour one base away suggests this may be a read error. V usage is TRBV20-1 and J usage is TRBJ2-7, with 8 bases fitting TRBD2. The CDR3 totals 13 residues. With 3 bases clipped from V and 2 bases from J, the junction kept 3 bases outside the gene matches. Germline V gene sequence: CDR1 DFQATT, CDR2 SNEGSKA (reference sequence). In nucleotides, the CDR3 is TGCAGTGCTAGTTCGGGACTAGCCTACGAGCAGTACTTC. It translates to CSASSGLAYEQYF.